The 10 T cell receptor beta chains below were found in one sample sequenced in a study of cytomegalovirus exposure and HLA in healthy donors. PCR primers comprised 60 Vbeta and 13 Jbeta primers. Here immunoSEQ multiplex PCR was the method, and the copy in TCRdb shows in-frame clones only, minus some. The sample consists of 150,000 to 200,000 clones, 70% to 90% of them appearing once. Sequenced material: PBMCs. Every receptor here comes from a girl aged 5-17 years in good health and CMV-seropositive.

This chain links TRBV5-6 with TRBJ2-1, with TRBD2 matching 11 bases. J lost 3 bases, V lost 3 bases, and 2 bases had no gene match. Germline CDR1 is SGHDT and CDR2 is YYEEEE. CDR3 length: 15 amino acids. CDR3 nucleotide sequence: TGTGCCAGCAGCTATACTAGCGGGGGCTACAATGAGCAGTTCTTC. This gives the protein CASSYTSGGYNEQFF.

This rearrangement joins TRBV7-2 to TRBJ2-1; the match to TRBD2 covers 7 bases. Germline loops: CDR1 SGHTA, CDR2 FQGNSA. The CDR3 is 14 amino acids. Trimming at V came to 4 bases and at J to 3 bases, leaving 3 bases not matched to a gene. CDR3 residues: CASSSRTSYNEQFF. As DNA, the CDR3 is TGTGCCAGCAGCTCCCGGACTAGCTACAATGAGCAGTTCTTC.

The CDR3 loop reads CASSPRAGGQETQYF. As DNA, the CDR3 is TGTGCCAGCAGCCCCCGAGCGGGGGGACAAGAGACCCAGTACTTC. The rearrangement links TRBV7-9 to TRBJ2-5, with 9 bases matching TRBD2. The CDR3 has 15 amino acids. CDR1 and CDR2 from the germline V gene are SEHNR and FQNEAQ (reference sequence). Losses at the gene ends were 5 bases for V and 2 bases for J; bases not matched to a gene: 6.

V gene TRBV30 combines with J gene TRBJ2-7; TRBD1 matches at 9 bases. The CDR3 covers 15 residues. Germline CDR1 is GTSNPN and CDR2 is SVGIG (reference sequence). The ends lost 5 bases at V and 1 base at J; junction bases unmatched: 9. CDR3 residues: CAWERDRVYSYEQYF. The CDR3 DNA reads as TGTGCCTGGGAAAGGGACAGGGTCTATTCCTACGAGCAGTACTTC.

This chain joins TRBV6-4 and TRBJ2-5; 9 bases agree with TRBD1. V was pared by 2 bases and J by 1 base, with 8 bases of the junction left unmatched. CDR3 length: 17 amino acids. The germline CDR1 and CDR2 sequences are MRHNA and SNTAGT. This CDR3 is CASSDRIGTGSQETQYF. For the CDR3, the DNA is TGTGCCAGCAGTGACCGCATCGGGACAGGGTCCCAAGAGACCCAGTACTTC.

The chain couples TRBV2 to TRBJ1-6; D perhaps matches TRBD1 (5 bases). Germline CDR1 reads SNHLY; CDR2 reads FYNNEI. V lost 7 bases and J lost 1, with 20 bases in between. The CDR3 is 18 residues long. CDR3 sequence reads: CASTAPPQAGSYNSPLHF. In DNA, the CDR3 is TGTGCCAGCACCGCCCCCCCTCAAGCAGGGTCCTATAATTCACCCCTCCACTTT.

This rearrangement joins TRBV5-6 to TRBJ2-5; D perhaps matches TRBD2 (5 bases). The CDR3 runs 12 residues. The germline V and J ends were trimmed by 1 base and 5 bases, with 6 bases remaining between them. Germline V gene data show CDR1 as SGHDT and CDR2 as YYEEEE. The CDR3 sequence is CASSLTGETQYF. The CDR3 DNA reads as TGTGCCAGCAGCTTGACGGGGGAGACCCAGTACTTC.

The rearrangement joins TRBV7-2 to TRBJ1-1; D is uncertain. V gave up 1 base and J gave up 4 bases, with 13 bases separating them. CDR1 and CDR2 from the germline V gene are SGHTA and FQGNSA. The CDR3 length is 15 residues. The CDR3 here is CASSLGAGPATEAFF. CDR3 in DNA: TGTGCCAGCAGCTTAGGGGCGGGTCCCGCCACTGAAGCTTTCTTT.

The CDR3 DNA follows: TGTGCCAGTAAACAGGGCCCTATCACTGAAGCTTTCTTT. It translates to CASKQGPITEAFF. The genes are TRBV7-9 and TRBJ1-1; maybe TRBD1 (6 bases). Between the trimmed V and J ends, which lost 9 bases and 4 bases, there was a span of 15 bases. This CDR3 contains 13 residues. The germline V gene encodes CDR1 SEHNR and CDR2 FQNEAQ (reference sequence).

This rearrangement joins TRBV10-2 to TRBJ2-1; 8 nucleotides match TRBD1. Trimming at V came to 5 bases and at J to 4 bases, leaving 7 bases not matched to a gene. Germline V gene lookup returns CDR1 WSHSY and CDR2 SAAADI. This CDR3 has 15 amino acids. The CDR3 protein is CASSPRQGRYNEQFF. For the CDR3, the DNA is TGCGCCAGCAGTCCCCGACAGGGGAGGTACAATGAGCAGTTCTTC.